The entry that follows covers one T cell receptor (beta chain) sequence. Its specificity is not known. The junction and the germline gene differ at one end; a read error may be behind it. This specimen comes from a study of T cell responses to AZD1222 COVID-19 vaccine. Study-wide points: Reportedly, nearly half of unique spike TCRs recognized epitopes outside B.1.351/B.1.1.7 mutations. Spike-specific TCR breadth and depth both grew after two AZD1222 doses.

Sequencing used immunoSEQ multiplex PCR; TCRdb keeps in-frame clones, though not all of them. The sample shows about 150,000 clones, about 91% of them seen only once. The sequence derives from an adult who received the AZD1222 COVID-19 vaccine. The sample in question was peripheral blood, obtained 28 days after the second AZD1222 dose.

The CDR3 here is CVSSLAGLPPRGTEAFF. DNA of the CDR3: TGTGTCAGCAGCTTGGCAGGGCTGCCCCCCAGGGGCACTGAAGCTTTCTTT. The chain couples TRBV5-5 to TRBJ1-1; tentatively, D is TRBD1 (6 bases). Germline loops: CDR1 SGHKS, CDR2 YYEKEE (reference sequence). CDR3 length: 17 residues. The full variable domain, completed using reference TRBV5-5 and TRBJ1-1, is DAGVTQSPTHLIKTRGQQVTLRCSPISGHKSVSWYQQVLGQGPQFIFQYYEKEERGRGNFPDRFSARQFPNYSSELNVNALLLGDSALYLCVSSLAGLPPRGTEAFFGQGTRLTVV.